The 26 T cell receptor beta chains below were found in one sample sequenced in a study of identical twins. TCRdb re-called the 5' RACE reads through MiXCR, storing one row per CDR3 protein. The sample shows around 1.7 million distinct CDR3 sequences, less than 35% of them seen only once. The sequencing input was cord blood. The receptors here all came from a newborn girl in good health.

V is TRBV7-2 and J is TRBJ1-2; D perhaps matches TRBD1 (6 bases). The CDR3 sequence is 13 residues long. Trimming took off 8 bases at V and 8 bases at J, with 18 bases between the two ends. From germline, CDR1 is SGHTA and CDR2 FQGNSA. DNA for the CDR3: TGTGCCAGCGCCACCACAGGGTTACACGGCTACACCTTC. Its translation is CASATTGLHGYTF.

The table lists this clonotype with a few counts. The V call is TRBV6-5, the J call TRBJ2-1; D gene uncertain. The J call may be mistaken, given a closer DNA end match to TRBJ2-7. The CDR3 has 15 residues. Germline-derived CDR1 and CDR2 are MNHEY and SVGAGI. Here the CDR3 reads CASSYGPTPYNEQYF. The CDR3 DNA reads TGTGCCAGCAGTTACGGGCCCACACCTTACAATGAGCAGTACTTC.

The chain recombines TRBV28 with TRBJ2-5; D gene unclear. V was clipped by 6 bases and J by 0 bases, with 11 bases between them. The CDR3 is 14 residues long. Per the germline V gene, CDR1 is MDHEN and CDR2 is SYDVKM. The CDR3 sequence: CASSPAAYQETQYF. The CDR3, as DNA: TGTGCCAGCAGCCCGGCGGCGTACCAAGAGACCCAGTACTTC.

The chain uses TRBV24-1 and TRBJ2-1; either TRBD1 or TRBD2 may fit D (7 bases each). Germline-derived CDR1 and CDR2 are KGHDR and SFDVKD. The CDR3 totals 15 residues. Between the trimmed V and J ends, which lost 2 bases and 10 bases, there was a span of 17 bases. Here the CDR3 reads CATSDSWQGDYEQFF. Here the CDR3 DNA reads TGTGCCACCAGTGATTCATGGCAGGGGGACTACGAGCAGTTCTTC.

The chain couples TRBV20-1 to TRBJ2-3; TRBD2 might be the D (7 bases). CDR3 length: 15 amino acids. The V end was cut by 6 bases, the J end by 7 bases, with 23 bases between. Germline V gene data show CDR1 as DFQATT and CDR2 as SNEGSKA (reference sequence). The CDR3 is CSAIAGALRGNTQYF. The DNA of the CDR3 is TGCAGTGCCATTGCGGGGGCCTTACGCGGAAATACGCAGTATTTT.

This clonotype was found a few times. The CDR3 region has the DNA TGTGCCAGCAGCAAAATCTCTACGACAGGGGAGGATGGCTACACCTTC. Its protein is CASSKISTTGEDGYTF. The chain combines TRBV21-1 with TRBJ1-2; the DNA was not used to check the table's D call, TRBD1. TRBV21-1 represents a pseudogene. The CDR3 is 16 residues long.

This chain links TRBV6-1 with TRBJ1-6; maybe TRBD1 (6 bases). The V end lost 0 bases, the J end lost 7 bases, and 13 bases lay between the germline ends. Germline V lookup: CDR1 MNHNS, CDR2 SASEGT. This CDR3 has 16 amino acids. In DNA, the CDR3 is TGTGCCAGCAGTGAAGCACAGGGTATAACGAATTCACCCCTCCACTTT. Its translation: CASSEAQGITNSPLHF.

This clonotype has only a few counts. The chain is built from TRBV15 and TRBJ2-7; TRBD2 agrees at 8 bases. V gave up 1 base and J gave up 0 bases; unmatched junction bases: 2. The CDR3 consists of 15 residues. Germline CDR1 LNHNV, CDR2 YYDKDF (reference sequence). This CDR3 reads CATSRGLASSYEQYF. The CDR3 bases are TGTGCCACCAGCAGAGGACTAGCGAGCTCCTACGAGCAGTACTTC.

The rearrangement links TRBV6-1 to TRBJ1-1; D not certain. Deletions cut 5 bases from V and 7 bases from J, with 11 bases between. Germline V gene lookup returns CDR1 MNHNS and CDR2 SASEGT. The CDR3 covers 12 residues. CDR3 sequence: CASSRDNYEAFF. The CDR3 DNA follows: TGTGCCAGCAGTCGCGACAACTATGAAGCTTTCTTT.

A note on this clonotype: One base away lies a much larger clone, so this may be a sequencing read error. V is TRBV12-3 or TRBV12-4 and J is TRBJ2-7, with 10 bases lining up with TRBD1. The CDR3 spans 15 residues. In DNA form, the CDR3 reads TGTGCCAGCAGTGGGGTTTGGGACAGGGGCTACGGGCAGTACTTC. Amino acids: CASSGVWDRGYGQYF.

J is TRBJ1-1 and V is TRBV6-1; 9 bases match TRBD1. This CDR3 spans 13 amino acids. CDR1 and CDR2 from the germline V gene are MNHNS and SASEGT. V was clipped by 6 bases and J by 7 bases; unmatched bases: 6. CDR3 DNA sequence: TGTGCCAGCAGCAGACAGGGGGAGGGTGAAGCTTTCTTT. Translated, it gives CASSRQGEGEAFF.

The CDR3 region is CASSIALTSGSINEQFF. The CDR3 DNA is TGTGCCAGTAGTATAGCCCTTACTAGCGGTTCCATCAATGAGCAGTTCTTC. The rearrangement links TRBV19 to TRBJ2-1, with 8 positions matching TRBD2. Germline CDR1 reads LNHDA; CDR2 reads SQIVND (reference sequence). The CDR3 consists of 17 residues. The trim removed 1 base at V and 6 bases at J, leaving 11 bases unmatched.

The chain joins TRBV3-1 to TRBJ2-7, with 8 bases that match TRBD2. Germline CDR1 LGHDT, CDR2 YNNKEL (reference sequence). Germline trimming cut 4 bases from V and 5 bases from J; bases unmatched to any gene: 7. This CDR3 is 14 amino acids long. The CDR3 is CASSPEAGEDEQYF. The CDR3 nucleotides read TGTGCCAGCAGCCCCGAAGCGGGAGAAGACGAGCAGTACTTC.

This clonotype was seen only a few times. In DNA form, the CDR3 reads TGTGCCAGCAGCCATCCAGGGGCGGCTGGGGAGCTGTTTTTT. This gives the protein CASSHPGAAGELFF. This chain links TRBV3-1 with TRBJ2-2, with a weak D call TRBD1 (6 bases). The CDR3 loop spans 14 amino acids. V lost 3 bases to trimming and J lost 8 bases, with 13 bases between them. Looked up from germline, CDR1 is LGHDT and CDR2 is YNNKEL (reference sequence).

This clonotype was observed at least ten times. This rearrangement joins TRBV5-6 to TRBJ2-1, with D possibly being TRBD2 (5 bases). Trimming stripped 1 base from V and 3 bases from J, with 8 bases between. The CDR3 has 14 residues. Germline CDR1 is SGHDT and CDR2 is YYEEEE. The CDR3 region is CASSLLGDYNEQFF. CDR3 nucleotide sequence: TGTGCCAGCAGCTTGCTCGGGGACTACAATGAGCAGTTCTTC. Using reference TRBV5-6 and TRBJ2-1 for the parts outside the CDR3, the full variable domain is DAGVTQSPTHLIKTRGQQVTLRCSPKSGHDTVSWYQQALGQGPQFIFQYYEEEERQRGNFPDRFSGHQFPNYSSELNVNALLLGDSALYLCASSLLGDYNEQFFGPGTRLTVL.

This clonotype was counted once. The chain links TRBV20-1 to TRBJ2-3, with D hard to call. This CDR3 has 13 residues. From germline, CDR1 is DFQATT and CDR2 SNEGSKA (reference sequence). The CDR3 bases are TGCGGTGAAGAGTCACCTCTCACAGATACGCAGTATTTT. It translates to CGEESPLTDTQYF.

V and J are TRBV4-1 and TRBJ1-2, with 8 bases identical to TRBD1. J gave up 4 bases and V 3 bases, and 7 bases lay outside the gene matches. The CDR3 contains 15 residues. CDR1 MGHRA and CDR2 YSYEKL come from the germline V gene. CDR3 loop: CASSHPGTGVYGYTF. The CDR3 DNA sequence: TGCGCCAGCAGCCATCCTGGGACAGGCGTCTATGGCTACACCTTC.

This clonotype appeared a few times. The V call is TRBV13, the J call TRBJ2-1; 9 bases are shared with TRBD2. The germline V gene encodes CDR1 PRHDT and CDR2 FYEKMQ (reference sequence). V gave up 0 bases and J gave up 6 bases; unmatched junction bases: 9. The CDR3 runs 17 residues. The CDR3 nucleotides are TGTGCCAGCAGCTTAGGGATTGCGGGGGGGCCCTCCAATGAGCAGTTCTTC. Translation: CASSLGIAGGPSNEQFF.

The CDR3 protein is CASSFSGRAHETQYF. The DNA for the CDR3 is TGTGCCAGCAGTTTTAGCGGGAGGGCCCATGAGACCCAGTACTTC. This chain connects TRBV28 to TRBJ2-5; 11 bases agree with TRBD2. The CDR3 is 15 amino acids. V shed 3 bases and J 5 bases; nucleotides not matched to a gene: 5. Germline V gives CDR1 MDHEN, CDR2 SYDVKM.

This clonotype was observed a handful of times. The chain employs TRBV6-1 and TRBJ2-3, with 14 bases lining up with TRBD2. This CDR3 has 16 amino acids. CDR1 MNHNS and CDR2 SASEGT come from the germline V gene. Losses at the gene ends were 2 bases for V and 5 bases for J; bases not matched to a gene: 3. Here the CDR3 DNA reads TGTGCCAGCAGTGAAATGACTAGCGGGAGGGGAGATACGCAGTATTTT. It codes for CASSEMTSGRGDTQYF.

This clonotype has more than one count but fewer than ten. DNA of the CDR3: TGCAGCGTTGCCCGCGGACAAGGCGGCTACACCTTC. Protein product: CSVARGQGGYTF. The chain joins TRBV29-1 to TRBJ1-2; a possible D gene is TRBD1 (5 bases). The CDR3 consists of 12 residues. From germline, CDR1 is SQVTM and CDR2 ANQGSEA. Between the trimmed V and J ends, which lost 4 bases and 8 bases, there was a span of 14 bases.

This clonotype has only a few counts. The CDR3 here is CASSLAKGLPLNEQFF. CDR3 in DNA: TGCGCCAGCAGCTTGGCCAAGGGACTTCCCCTCAATGAGCAGTTCTTC. The V gene is TRBV5-1, the J gene TRBJ2-1; the D gene is possibly TRBD2 (6 bases). The V and J ends lost 0 bases and 6 bases respectively, with 16 bases between them. The CDR3 contains 16 residues. Germline V gives CDR1 SGHRS, CDR2 YFSETQ.

This sequence joins TRBV18 and TRBJ2-5, with D perhaps matching TRBD1 or TRBD2 (5 bases each). The J call is in doubt because the DNA end fits TRBJ2-7 better. Germline CDR1 is KGHSH and CDR2 is LQKENI. This CDR3 has 14 residues. The DNA of the CDR3 is TGTGCCAGCTCACCACCGGGACGGCACTACGAGCAGTACTTC. Protein sequence: CASSPPGRHYEQYF.

This clonotype appeared a few times. The J gene is TRBJ2-6, the V gene TRBV5-1; D not certain. Germline V gives CDR1 SGHRS, CDR2 YFSETQ. The ends were cut back, 5 bases at V and 0 bases at J, with 12 bases in the middle. This CDR3 is built from 16 residues. CDR3 bases: TGCGCCAGCAGGGGGAAACAGTTCTCTGGGGCCAACGTCCTGACTTTC. It codes for CASRGKQFSGANVLTF.

This chain uses TRBV9 with TRBJ2-5; TRBD2 agrees at 9 bases. Germline V gene data show CDR1 as SGDLS and CDR2 as YYNGEE. Trimming took 0 bases from V and 11 from J; bases not matched to a gene: 17. The CDR3 spans 17 residues. CDR3 sequence reads: CASSVEIGLAGWNEQYF. CDR3 nucleotides: TGTGCCAGCAGCGTAGAGATTGGGCTAGCGGGGTGGAATGAGCAGTACTTC.

The chain combines TRBV3-1 with TRBJ2-1, with TRBD2 as a possible D gene (5 bases). The CDR3 sequence is 14 residues long. Deletions cut 1 base from V and 8 bases from J, with 12 bases between. Germline assignment: CDR1 LGHDT and CDR2 YNNKEL (reference sequence). DNA for the CDR3: TGTGCCAGCAGCCAAGTCGGTAAGAGGGATGAGCAGTTCTTC. It specifies CASSQVGKRDEQFF.